This note documents a single T cell receptor beta chain sequence. The CDR3 length is 15 residues. The ends were cut back, 3 bases at V and 1 base at J, with 12 bases in the middle. Germline V CDR1 and CDR2: SNHLY, FYNNEI. All recovered Cohort 3 donors got two negative PCRs, got clearance, or saw symptom resolution. The sample belongs to a study of blood T cell repertoires in COVID-19. The table came from immunoSEQ multiplex PCR; TCRdb's copy has only in-frame clones and leaves some out. Of about 370,000 clones in the sample, 80% to 90% were seen once. This sequence originates from a man between 18 and 29 years old who had recovered from COVID-19. The material sequenced was PBMCs or T cells enriched from blood (not recorded which). The chain is built from TRBV2 and TRBJ1-1; D may be TRBD1 (6 bases). CDR3: CASSDRTATNTEAFF. The CDR3 DNA sequence: TGTGCCAGCAGTGATCGGACAGCGACGAACACTGAAGCTTTCTTT.